The source of this T cell receptor beta chain is a study of cytomegalovirus exposure and HLA in healthy donors. Primers included in the PCR were 60 Vbeta and 13 Jbeta primers. Some clones are missing from TCRdb's copy, which holds only in-frame ones; the method was immunoSEQ multiplex PCR. The sample shows more than 150,000 clones, roughly 78% of them seen only once. On this clone: The antigen remains undetermined.

Overall study results and limits: Being indistinguishable, some V segments were excluded, TRBV6-2 and TRBV6-3 among them. Among immune exposure information, only CMV serostatus was available. Roughly uniform sequencing depth across donors was assumed, possibly incorrectly.

Trimming took 6 bases from V and 2 from J, leaving 11 bases between them. Germline CDR1 reads MNHEY; CDR2 reads SMNVEV (reference sequence). CDR3 length: 13 amino acids. The specimen sequenced was PBMCs. The rearrangement uses TRBV27 and TRBJ2-7, with D possibly being TRBD2 (5 bases). The sequence came from a girl under 18 in good health and CMV-seropositive. CDR3 loop: CASREGLTYEQYF. CDR3 DNA: TGTGCCAGCAGAGAGGGCCTTACCTACGAGCAGTACTTC.